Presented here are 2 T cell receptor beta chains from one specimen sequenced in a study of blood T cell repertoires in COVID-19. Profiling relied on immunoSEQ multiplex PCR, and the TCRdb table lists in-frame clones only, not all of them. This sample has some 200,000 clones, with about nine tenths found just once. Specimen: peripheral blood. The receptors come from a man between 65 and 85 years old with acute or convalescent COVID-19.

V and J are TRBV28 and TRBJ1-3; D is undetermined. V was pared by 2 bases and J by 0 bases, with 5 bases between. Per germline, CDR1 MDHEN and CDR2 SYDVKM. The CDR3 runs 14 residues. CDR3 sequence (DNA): TGTGCCAGCAGTTTAGAGGGCTCTGGAAACACCATATATTTT. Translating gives CASSLEGSGNTIYF.

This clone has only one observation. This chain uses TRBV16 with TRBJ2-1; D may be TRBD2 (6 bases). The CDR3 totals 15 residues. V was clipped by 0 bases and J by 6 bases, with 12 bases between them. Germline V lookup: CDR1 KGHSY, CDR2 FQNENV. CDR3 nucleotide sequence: TGTGCCAGCAGCCAATCGATAGCCGGGAGCAATGAGCAGTTCTTC. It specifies CASSQSIAGSNEQFF.